The 11 T cell receptor beta chains reported below all come from one sample, sequenced in a study of T-cell reconstitution after alpha-beta-depleted transplantation in children. Construction of the TCRbeta library involved unique molecular identifiers. TCRdb redid the calling of the PCR reads with MiXCR, one entry per CDR3 protein. The data contain roughly 790,000 distinct CDR3 sequences, under 20% of them seen just once; the ten biggest clones take up approximately 4.5%. This specimen consisted of PBMCs, mostly from graft donor cells, obtained 360 days after TCRalphabeta/CD19-depleted stem cell transplant. Receptors were obtained from a male patient younger than 18 who had a stem cell transplant for acute lymphoblastic leukemia, so the T cells may come from the graft donor.

This sequence joins TRBV4-2 and TRBJ2-2; 13 bases map to TRBD2. CDR3 length: 17 amino acids. Germline lookup yields CDR1 LGHNA and CDR2 YNFKEQ. J lost 7 bases, V lost 2 bases, and 7 bases had no gene match. The CDR3 DNA sequence: TGTGCCAGCAGCCAAACCGGGACTAGCGGGAAGGGCGGGGAGCTGTTTTTT. Translating it yields CASSQTGTSGKGGELFF.

In this sample, this clonotype turned up a few times. The gene calls are TRBV5-5 and TRBJ2-4; D is unresolved. From germline, CDR1 is SGHKS and CDR2 YYEKEE (reference sequence). V was trimmed by 6 bases and J by 1 base, leaving 17 bases between them. This CDR3 has 16 residues. Here the CDR3 reads CASMGSLIGAKNIQYF. The CDR3 nucleotides read TGTGCCAGCATGGGGTCTTTAATCGGCGCCAAAAACATTCAGTACTTC.

The genes are TRBV20-1 and TRBJ2-5; 7 bases match TRBD2. The junction had 8 bases not matched to a gene; V was cut back by 2 bases and J by 2 bases. The CDR3 covers 15 residues. The germline CDR1 and CDR2 sequences are DFQATT and SNEGSKA (reference sequence). DNA of the CDR3: TGCAGTGCTAGACGGGGGGTTGGGGGGCAAGAGACCCAGTACTTC. It translates to CSARRGVGGQETQYF.

This clonotype was picked up many times. V is TRBV28 and J is TRBJ1-1; a possible D gene is TRBD1 (5 bases). V shed 1 base and J shed 11 bases, with 11 bases lying between them. The CDR3 runs 12 residues. Germline CDR1 and CDR2: MDHEN and SYDVKM. CDR3 loop: CASSLYRDEAFF. For the CDR3, the DNA is TGTGCCAGCAGTTTATATCGGGACGAGGCTTTCTTT.

The chain recombines TRBV20-1 with TRBJ2-1; 10 bases align to TRBD2. The germline CDR1 and CDR2 sequences are DFQATT and SNEGSKA (reference sequence). This CDR3 is 15 amino acids long. J lost 4 bases, V lost 6 bases, and 9 bases had no gene match. In DNA form, the CDR3 reads TGCAGTGCCGGCCCCCAGCGGGAGGGGTACAATGAGCAGTTCTTC. Protein: CSAGPQREGYNEQFF.

This clonotype appeared a few times. DNA of the CDR3: TGCAGCGTTGGTCGTATGTTAGCGGGAGGTGGTTACCAAGAGACCCAGTACTTC. Translated, it gives CSVGRMLAGGGYQETQYF. This rearrangement joins TRBV29-1 to TRBJ2-5, with 10 bases matching TRBD2. Germline V CDR1 and CDR2: SQVTM, ANQGSEA. V gave up 4 bases and J gave up 0 bases; unmatched junction bases: 14. The CDR3 extends over 18 amino acids.

Only a few counts were recorded for this clonotype. The V call is TRBV12-3 or TRBV12-4, the J call TRBJ2-4; perhaps TRBD1 as D (6 bases). The germline V and J ends were trimmed by 3 bases and 1 base, with 7 bases remaining between them. CDR3 length: 14 residues. The CDR3 DNA sequence: TGTGCCAGCAGTTTTAGGGGGGCCAAAAACATTCAGTACTTC. It is translated as CASSFRGAKNIQYF.

This chain uses TRBV10-3 with TRBJ1-1; 10 nucleotides match TRBD1. The CDR3 spans 16 residues. J gave up 1 base and V 4 bases, and 6 bases lay outside the gene matches. The V gene's germline CDR1 is ENHRY and CDR2 SYGVKD. The CDR3 nucleotides are TGTGCCATCAGTGGCCGGGACAGGGGACGGAACACTGAAGCTTTCTTT. Protein: CAISGRDRGRNTEAFF.

This clonotype was detected only a few times. This sequence joins TRBV10-3 and TRBJ2-1; either TRBD1 or TRBD2 may fit D (5 bases each). The CDR3 spans 15 residues. V gave up 3 bases and J gave up 4 bases, with 13 bases separating them. CDR1 and CDR2 (germline): ENHRY, SYGVKD. This chain's CDR3 is CAISEDGTDYNEQFF. In nucleotides, the CDR3 is TGTGCCATCAGTGAAGACGGGACGGATTACAATGAGCAGTTCTTC.

The rearrangement joins TRBV20-1 to TRBJ2-7; D might be TRBD2 (6 bases). The V end was cut by 5 bases, the J end by 2 bases, with 13 bases between. Germline CDR1 reads DFQATT; CDR2 reads SNEGSKA (reference sequence). The CDR3 runs 13 residues. CDR3 bases: TGCAGTGCTCTCCACGGGGGAACCTACGAGCAGTACTTC. This gives the protein CSALHGGTYEQYF.

The rearrangement uses TRBV18 and TRBJ2-1; D tentatively fits TRBD1 or TRBD2 (6 bases each). The germline V gene encodes CDR1 KGHSH and CDR2 LQKENI. V gave up 3 bases and J gave up 6 bases, with 15 bases separating them. This CDR3 is built from 15 residues. CDR3 loop: CASSPGRGLRNEQFF. CDR3 nucleotides: TGTGCCAGCTCACCTGGTCGGGGGCTTCGCAATGAGCAGTTCTTC.